The rows below give T cell receptor beta chains drawn from one sample of a study of technical replicates of blood from several donors. TCRdb's table, derived via immunoSEQ multiplex PCR, lists solely in-frame clones and lacks some. The data show some 80,000 clones, about 91% seen once. The sample was T cells isolated from PBMCs. The receptors stem from a human donor in good health. The CDR3 runs from the conserved cysteine through the conserved F or W. Fields, in order: V gene, D gene, J gene, clone size, CDR3 protein, CDR3 DNA. D genes are given only for firm matches. The size field is filled for only some rows; it gives once, few, many or a size class.

TRBV5-6,TRBD1,TRBJ1-2,NA,CASSLSPTGNHTF,TGTGCCAGCAGCTTATCCCCGACAGGGAATCACACCTTC
TRBV7-2,TRBD1,TRBJ1-1,once,CASSVSDRGLVKAFF,TGTGCCAGCAGCGTCTCAGACAGGGGTTTAGTGAAAGCTTTCTTT
TRBV6-4,NA,TRBJ1-1,NA,CASSRRGGRNTEAFF,TGTGCCAGCAGCCGAAGGGGGGGGCGGAACACTGAAGCTTTCTTT
TRBV30,NA,TRBJ1-2,once,CAWSVQLNYGYTF,TGTGCCTGGAGTGTACAGCTAAACTATGGCTACACCTTC
TRBV5-8,NA,TRBJ1-1,NA,CASSLRSFEAFF,TGTGCCAGCAGCCTCCGTTCTTTTGAAGCTTTCTTT
TRBV5-1,TRBD1,TRBJ2-7,NA,CASSFGPPGTASYEQYF,TGCGCCAGCAGCTTTGGGCCCCCCGGGACAGCCTCCTACGAGCAGTACTTC
TRBV28,NA,TRBJ2-7,NA,CASSFARYEQYF,TGTGCCAGCAGTTTCGCGAGGTACGAGCAGTACTTC
TRBV5-1,TRBD1,TRBJ2-4,NA,CASSLSRDRVVNIQYF,TGCGCCAGCAGCTTGTCCCGGGACAGGGTGGTGAACATTCAGTACTTC
TRBV5-4,NA,TRBJ2-7,NA,CATGDVYEQYF,TGTGCCACGGGGGACGTCTACGAGCAGTACTTC
TRBV7-2,NA,TRBJ1-2,NA,CASSLQSSGYGYTF,TGTGCCAGCAGCTTACAGTCCTCGGGCTATGGCTACACCTTC
TRBV5-4,NA,TRBJ1-1,NA,CASSVQGGGLEAFF,TGTGCCAGCAGCGTACAGGGAGGGGGTCTGGAAGCTTTCTTT
TRBV5-1,TRBD2,TRBJ2-7,few,CASQTSGSQSEQYF,TGCGCCAGCCAGACTAGCGGGAGTCAGAGCGAGCAGTACTTC
TRBV5-1,TRBD2,TRBJ2-7,NA,CASSAGLAGGAYEQYF,TGCGCCAGCAGCGCGGGACTAGCGGGAGGGGCCTACGAGCAGTACTTC
TRBV28,NA,TRBJ2-1,once,CASSTTRALFNEQFF,TGTGCCAGCAGTACCACTAGAGCTCTGTTCAATGAGCAGTTCTTC
TRBV4-1,NA,TRBJ1-1,few,CASSQVQVLNTEAFF,TGCGCCAGCAGCCAAGTGCAGGTATTAAACACTGAAGCTTTCTTT
TRBV11-2,NA,TRBJ1-5,NA,CASSLESQGGIQPQHF,TGTGCCAGCAGCTTAGAAAGTCAGGGAGGAATACAGCCCCAGCATTTT
TRBV4-1,NA,TRBJ1-1,NA,CASSQGRGGDTEAFF,TGCGCCAGCAGCCAAGGTAGGGGAGGCGACACTGAAGCTTTCTTT
TRBV19,NA,TRBJ2-7,NA,CASSGTGHEQYF,TGTGCCAGTAGCGGGACTGGGCACGAGCAGTACTTC
TRBV4-3,NA,TRBJ2-7,NA,CASSQVGGVDREQYF,TGCGCCAGCAGCCAAGTAGGGGGGGTCGATCGCGAGCAGTACTTC
TRBV4-2,NA,TRBJ1-1,few,CASSQDYYEAFF,TGTGCCAGCAGCCAAGATTACTATGAAGCTTTCTTT
TRBV9,NA,TRBJ2-6,NA,CASSPYQGTGANVLTF,TGTGCCAGCAGCCCATACCAGGGGACTGGGGCCAACGTCCTGACTTTC
TRBV7-6,NA,TRBJ1-2,NA,CASSLGSAASVNYGYTF,TGTGCCAGCAGCTTAGGATCCGCAGCAAGCGTTAACTATGGCTACACCTTC
TRBV6-1,NA,TRBJ1-1,NA,CASRKQVNTEAFF,TGTGCCAGCAGAAAACAGGTGAACACTGAAGCTTTCTTT
TRBV7-8,NA,TRBJ2-2,NA,CASSLVSANTGELFF,TGTGCCAGCAGCTTAGTCTCGGCGAACACCGGGGAGCTGTTTTTT
TRBV11-3,TRBD2,TRBJ2-7,NA,CASSLRSGRDYEQYF,TGTGCCAGCAGCTTAAGGAGCGGGAGGGACTACGAGCAGTACTTC
TRBV10-3,TRBD1,TRBJ2-7,NA,CAISEGTGGSYEQYF,TGTGCCATCAGTGAAGGGACAGGGGGCTCCTACGAGCAGTACTTC
TRBV28,NA,TRBJ1-4,NA,CASRTVPTNEKLFF,TGTGCCAGCAGGACAGTTCCAACTAATGAAAAACTGTTTTTT
TRBV19,TRBD1,TRBJ1-2,NA,CASSTNRGRYGYTF,TGTGCCAGTAGTACAAACAGGGGACGATATGGCTACACCTTC
TRBV19,TRBD1,TRBJ2-3,NA,CASSIGDRADTQYF,TGTGCCAGTAGTATAGGGGACAGGGCCGATACGCAGTATTTT
TRBV4-2,NA,TRBJ2-7,NA,CASSQAYSGSYDGQYF,TGTGCCAGCAGCCAAGCTTATAGCGGTAGCTACGATGGGCAGTACTTC
TRBV27,NA,TRBJ1-5,NA,CASQGNSNQPQHF,TGTGCCAGCCAGGGGAACAGCAATCAGCCCCAGCATTTT
TRBV5-1,NA,TRBJ2-6,NA,CASSEDTNSGANVLTF,TGCGCCAGCAGCGAGGACACCAACTCTGGGGCCAACGTCCTGACTTTC
TRBV6-5,NA,TRBJ1-2,NA,CASSPRRGGNGYTF,TGTGCCAGCAGCCCTCGGAGAGGGGGAAATGGCTACACCTTC
TRBV10-1,NA,TRBJ2-1,NA,CASSPGAYNEQFF,TGCGCCAGCAGCCCCGGGGCCTACAATGAGCAGTTCTTC
TRBV29-1,TRBD1,TRBJ2-6,NA,CSVENRGAGANVLTF,TGCAGCGTTGAAAACAGGGGAGCCGGGGCCAACGTCCTGACTTTC
TRBV30,TRBD2,TRBJ2-1,NA,CAWSVSGRDNEQFF,TGTGCCTGGAGTGTAAGTGGGAGGGACAATGAGCAGTTCTTC
TRBV13,NA,TRBJ1-3,NA,CASSRRRGTGNTIYF,TGTGCCAGCAGCCGCCGGCGAGGGACTGGAAACACCATATATTTT
TRBV10-3,TRBD2,TRBJ2-2,NA,CAISEAGGLNTGELFF,TGTGCCATCAGTGAAGCGGGAGGTCTAAACACCGGGGAGCTGTTTTTT
TRBV10-1,NA,TRBJ2-2,NA,CASSELSATGELFF,TGCGCCAGCAGTGAACTATCCGCCACCGGGGAGCTGTTTTTT
TRBV13,TRBD2,TRBJ2-7,NA,CASSGGTSGGGFEQYF,TGTGCCAGCAGCGGTGGGACTAGCGGGGGGGGTTTCGAGCAGTACTTC
TRBV6-1,NA,TRBJ1-5,NA,CASRETGLGQPQHF,TGTGCCAGCAGGGAAACAGGGCTAGGGCAGCCCCAGCATTTT